A selection of T cell receptor beta chains follows, all from one sample in a study of OX40 agonist ivuxolimab in advanced cancers. Clones were sequenced by immunoSEQ multiplex PCR, and TCRdb holds only the in-frame ones, with some missing. The sample holds some 70,000 clones; roughly 80% are singletons and the top ten take around 2.5%. The starting material was CD4+ or CD8+ T cells sorted from blood, obtained in a trial of the OX40 agonist ivuxolimab. Receptor source: an adult with an advanced solid tumor such as melanoma, head and neck, liver or kidney cancer. CDR3s include the opening cysteine and the closing phenylalanine or tryptophan. A D gene is named only where the DNA matches it firmly.

j_call,cdr3_length,d_call,v_call,cdr3_aa
TRBJ2-3,16,TRBD2,TRBV15,CATSRDRGGAGDTQYF
TRBJ2-3,17,TRBD2,TRBV5-1,CASSTNRLAGSTDTQYF
TRBJ2-1,14,TRBD2,TRBV4-1,CASREREGPDEQFF
TRBJ1-2,14,.,TRBV6-5,CASNKGYGDYGYTF
TRBJ2-1,15,TRBD2,TRBV19,CASSVAEGRGDEQFF
TRBJ2-7,16,.,TRBV5-1,CASSLVPGGSSYEQYF
TRBJ1-5,14,.,TRBV5-6,CASSLVSEEGSQHF
TRBJ2-5,15,TRBD1,TRBV7-2,CASSLASTGVETQYF
TRBJ2-4,13,.,TRBV12-5,CASGFQARRVQYF
TRBJ2-1,15,.,TRBV7-2,CASSLGGAQEGEQFF
TRBJ2-1,13,TRBD2,TRBV10-1,CASSQPPLAEQFF
TRBJ1-1,15,.,TRBV28,CASSFYLGRVTEAFF
TRBJ1-5,15,TRBD1,TRBV19,CASSISTGSVQPQHF
TRBJ2-1,19,TRBD1,TRBV27,CASIPTGGRTGGSYNEQFF
TRBJ1-2,14,.,TRBV7-2,CASSLVGSGYGYTF
TRBJ2-7,15,TRBD1,TRBV5-4,CASSFPDRGHYEQYF
TRBJ1-3,15,TRBD1,TRBV19,CASSGQGGRGNTIYF
TRBJ1-5,15,TRBD1,TRBV30,CAYQAGQGFSQPQHF
TRBJ2-7,13,.,TRBV6-5,CASQDFTSPEQYF
TRBJ2-7,12,.,TRBV18,CASSPPSHEQYF
TRBJ2-1,15,TRBD2,TRBV7-3,CASSVAGPSYNEQFF
TRBJ2-7,14,.,TRBV28,CASRPDNLNNEQYF
TRBJ1-1,13,.,TRBV29-1,CSVGGGLSTEAFF
TRBJ2-5,15,.,TRBV5-4,CASSEPQGGQETQYF